This TCR beta chain was identified during a study of blood T cell repertoires in COVID-19. Study background: Spain, Italy and the United States supplied samples that represented acute and convalescent COVID-19.

Clones were sequenced by immunoSEQ multiplex PCR, and TCRdb holds only the in-frame ones, with some missing. The sample contains roughly 100,000 clones, around 80% of which appear only once. The CDR3 contains 14 residues. V shed 3 bases, J shed 5 bases, and the junction held 7 bases outside the gene matches. Germline CDR1 is SGHRS and CDR2 is YFSETQ. V gene TRBV5-1 combines with J gene TRBJ2-5, with TRBD1 matching over 7 bases. Sequencing was carried out using peripheral blood. This TCR was sampled from a man between 70 and 80 years old with acute or convalescent COVID-19. CDR3 amino acids: CASSSGQPRETQYF. CDR3 nucleotides: TGCGCCAGCAGCTCGGGACAGCCTAGGGAGACCCAGTACTTC.